This T cell receptor beta chain was profiled in a study of cytomegalovirus exposure and HLA in healthy donors. Primers for the PCR totalled 60 Vbeta and 13 Jbeta. Profiling relied on immunoSEQ multiplex PCR, and the TCRdb table lists in-frame clones only, not all of them. In the table there are roughly 130,000 clones, 80% of which are singletons. The count of this clone is one. After removal of 2 bases from V and 4 bases from J, the junction contained 14 bases not matched to a gene. The CDR3 contains 18 residues. Per germline, CDR1 MGHRA and CDR2 YSYEKL. This TCR was sampled from a man aged 35-49 years in good health and CMV-seronegative. The chain links TRBV4-1 to TRBJ2-5; 9 bases are shared with TRBD2. Sequences were obtained from PBMCs. The CDR3 is CASSQLFLREGRRETQYF. The CDR3 DNA reads TGCGCCAGCAGCCAATTGTTTCTGCGGGAGGGCCGGCGAGAGACCCAGTACTTC.